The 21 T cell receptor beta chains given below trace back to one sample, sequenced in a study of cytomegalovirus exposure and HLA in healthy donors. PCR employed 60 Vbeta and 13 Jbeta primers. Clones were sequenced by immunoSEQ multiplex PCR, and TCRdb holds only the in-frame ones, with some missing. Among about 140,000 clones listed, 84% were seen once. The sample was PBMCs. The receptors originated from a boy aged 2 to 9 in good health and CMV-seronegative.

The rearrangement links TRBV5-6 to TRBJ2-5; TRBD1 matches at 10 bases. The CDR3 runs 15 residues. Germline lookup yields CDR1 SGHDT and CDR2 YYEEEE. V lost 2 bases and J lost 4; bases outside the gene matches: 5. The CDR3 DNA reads TGTGCCAGCAGCTTTGAGGACAGGGGGGGAGAGACCCAGTACTTC. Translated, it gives CASSFEDRGGETQYF. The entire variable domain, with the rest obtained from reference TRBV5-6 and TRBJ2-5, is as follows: DAGVTQSPTHLIKTRGQQVTLRCSPKSGHDTVSWYQQALGQGPQFIFQYYEEEERQRGNFPDRFSGHQFPNYSSELNVNALLLGDSALYLCASSFEDRGGETQYFGPGTRLLVL.

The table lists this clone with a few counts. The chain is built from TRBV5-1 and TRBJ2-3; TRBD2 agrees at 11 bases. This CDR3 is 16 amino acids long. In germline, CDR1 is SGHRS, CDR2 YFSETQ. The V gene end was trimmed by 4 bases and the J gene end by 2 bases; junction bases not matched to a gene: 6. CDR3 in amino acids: CASSPRLAGNTDTQYF. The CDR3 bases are TGCGCCAGCAGCCCACGACTAGCGGGAAACACAGATACGCAGTATTTT.

The CDR3 DNA is TGTGCCAGCTCACCGGCACAGGGAATTCGGAATTCACCCCTCCACTTT. It codes for CASSPAQGIRNSPLHF. The V gene is TRBV18, the J gene TRBJ1-6; maybe TRBD1 (6 bases). The germline V gene has CDR1 KGHSH and CDR2 LQKENI. Trimming pared 3 bases from V and 7 bases from J, leaving 16 bases between. The CDR3 contains 16 residues.

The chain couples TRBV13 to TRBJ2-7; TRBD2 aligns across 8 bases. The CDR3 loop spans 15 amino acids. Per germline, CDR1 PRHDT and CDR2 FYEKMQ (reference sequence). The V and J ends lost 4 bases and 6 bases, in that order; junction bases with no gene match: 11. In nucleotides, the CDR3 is TGTGCCAGCAGCTCCTCGAGGGCGGGGACTAGCGAGCAGTACTTC. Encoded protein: CASSSSRAGTSEQYF.

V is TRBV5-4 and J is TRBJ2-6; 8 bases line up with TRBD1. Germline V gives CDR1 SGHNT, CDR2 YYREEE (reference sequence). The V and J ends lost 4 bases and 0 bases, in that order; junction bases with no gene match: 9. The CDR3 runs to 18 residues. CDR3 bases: TGTGCCAGCAGCCGGGCCCGGGACAGGAACTCTGGGGCCAACGTCCTGACTTTC. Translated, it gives CASSRARDRNSGANVLTF.

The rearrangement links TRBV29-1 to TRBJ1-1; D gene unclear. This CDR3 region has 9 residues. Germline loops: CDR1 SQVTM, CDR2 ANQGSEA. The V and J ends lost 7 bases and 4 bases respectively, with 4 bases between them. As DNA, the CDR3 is TGCAGCGGCGGCACTGAAGCTTTCTTT. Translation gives CSGGTEAFF.

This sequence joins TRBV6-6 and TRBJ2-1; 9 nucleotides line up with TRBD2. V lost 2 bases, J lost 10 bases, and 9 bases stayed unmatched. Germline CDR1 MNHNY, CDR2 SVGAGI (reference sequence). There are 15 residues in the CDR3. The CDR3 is CASSYGLAGYSEQFF. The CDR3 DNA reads TGTGCCAGCAGTTACGGGCTAGCGGGATATTCCGAGCAGTTCTTC.

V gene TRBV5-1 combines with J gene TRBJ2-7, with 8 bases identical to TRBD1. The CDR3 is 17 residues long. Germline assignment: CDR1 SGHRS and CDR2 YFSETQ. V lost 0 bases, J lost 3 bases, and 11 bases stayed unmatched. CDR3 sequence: CASSLGGLIDRGYEQYF. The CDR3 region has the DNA TGCGCCAGCAGCTTGGGAGGCCTTATTGACAGGGGCTACGAGCAGTACTTC.

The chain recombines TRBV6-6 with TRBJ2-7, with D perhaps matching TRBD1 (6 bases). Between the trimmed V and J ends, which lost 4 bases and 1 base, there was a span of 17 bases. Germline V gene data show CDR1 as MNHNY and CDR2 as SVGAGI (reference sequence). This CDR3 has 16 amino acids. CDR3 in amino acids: CASSSAPDRSSYEQYF. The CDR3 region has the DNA TGTGCCAGCAGTTCCGCCCCCGACAGGAGTTCCTACGAGCAGTACTTC.

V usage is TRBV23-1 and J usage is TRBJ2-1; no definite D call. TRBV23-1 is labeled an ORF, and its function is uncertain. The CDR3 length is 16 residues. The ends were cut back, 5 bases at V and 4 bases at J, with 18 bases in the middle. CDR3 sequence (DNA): TGCGCCAGCAGTAAGAAGAACCGGAGAGATTACAATGAGCAGTTCTTC. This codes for CASSKKNRRDYNEQFF.

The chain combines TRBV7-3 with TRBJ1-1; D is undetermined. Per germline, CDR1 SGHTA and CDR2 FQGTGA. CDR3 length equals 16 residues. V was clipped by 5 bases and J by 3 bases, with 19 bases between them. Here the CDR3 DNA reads TGTGCCAGCAGCCCCACGAGGATGGGTTGGGACACTGAAGCTTTCTTT. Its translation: CASSPTRMGWDTEAFF.

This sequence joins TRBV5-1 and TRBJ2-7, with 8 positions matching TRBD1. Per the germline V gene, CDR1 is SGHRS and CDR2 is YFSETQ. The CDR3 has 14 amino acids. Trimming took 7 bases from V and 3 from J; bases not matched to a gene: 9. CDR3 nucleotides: TGCGCCAGCGGTCAAGGACAGGGAAACTACGAGCAGTACTTC. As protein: CASGQGQGNYEQYF.

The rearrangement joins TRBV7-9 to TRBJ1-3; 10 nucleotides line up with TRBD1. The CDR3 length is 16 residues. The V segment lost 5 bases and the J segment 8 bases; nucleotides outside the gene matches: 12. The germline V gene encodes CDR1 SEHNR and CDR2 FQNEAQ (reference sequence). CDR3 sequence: CASSRTGGIKADTIYF. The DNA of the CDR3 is TGTGCCAGCAGCCGGACAGGGGGGATAAAGGCGGACACCATATATTTT.

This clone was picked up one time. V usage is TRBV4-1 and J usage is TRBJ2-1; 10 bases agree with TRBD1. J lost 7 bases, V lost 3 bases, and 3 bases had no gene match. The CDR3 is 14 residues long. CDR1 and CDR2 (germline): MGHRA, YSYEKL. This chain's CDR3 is CASSHRGQGNEQFF. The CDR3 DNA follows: TGCGCCAGCAGCCACCGGGGACAGGGGAATGAGCAGTTCTTC.

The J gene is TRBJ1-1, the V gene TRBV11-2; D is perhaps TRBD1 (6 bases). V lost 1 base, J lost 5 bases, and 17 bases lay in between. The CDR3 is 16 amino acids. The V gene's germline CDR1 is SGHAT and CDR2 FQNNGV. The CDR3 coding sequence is TGTGCCAGCAGCTTAGTTTTCGGACAGTTTGGTACTGAAGCTTTCTTT. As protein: CASSLVFGQFGTEAFF.

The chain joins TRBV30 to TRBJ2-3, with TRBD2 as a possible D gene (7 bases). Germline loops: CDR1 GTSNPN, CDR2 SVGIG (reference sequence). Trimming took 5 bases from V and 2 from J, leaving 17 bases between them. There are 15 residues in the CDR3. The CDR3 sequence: CAWGEGGIPTDTQYF. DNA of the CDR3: TGTGCCTGGGGGGAGGGGGGGATCCCCACAGATACGCAGTATTTT. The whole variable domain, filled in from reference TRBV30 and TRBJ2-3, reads SQTIHQWPATLVQPVGSPLSLECTVEGTSNPNLYWYRQAAGRGLQLLFYSVGIGQISSEVPQNLSASRPQDRQFILSSKKLLLSDSGFYLCAWGEGGIPTDTQYFGPGTRLTVL.

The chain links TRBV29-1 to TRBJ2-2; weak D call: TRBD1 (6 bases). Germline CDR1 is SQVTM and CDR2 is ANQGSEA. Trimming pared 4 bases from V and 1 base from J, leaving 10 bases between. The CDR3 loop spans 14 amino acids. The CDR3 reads CSVVVTGNTGELFF. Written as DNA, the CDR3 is TGCAGCGTTGTAGTGACAGGGAACACCGGGGAGCTGTTTTTT.

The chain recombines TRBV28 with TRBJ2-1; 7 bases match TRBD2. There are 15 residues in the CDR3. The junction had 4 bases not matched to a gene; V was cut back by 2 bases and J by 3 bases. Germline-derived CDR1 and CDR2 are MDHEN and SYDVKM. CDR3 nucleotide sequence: TGTGCCAGCAGTTTAGCTGGGGGGGGCTACAATGAGCAGTTCTTC. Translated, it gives CASSLAGGGYNEQFF.

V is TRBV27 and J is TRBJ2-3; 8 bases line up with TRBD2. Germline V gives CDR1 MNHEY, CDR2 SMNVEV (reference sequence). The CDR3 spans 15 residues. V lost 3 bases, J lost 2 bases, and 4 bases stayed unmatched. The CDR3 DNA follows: TGTGCCAGCAGTTTCGGGGGGGAAATCACAGATACGCAGTATTTT. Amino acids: CASSFGGEITDTQYF.

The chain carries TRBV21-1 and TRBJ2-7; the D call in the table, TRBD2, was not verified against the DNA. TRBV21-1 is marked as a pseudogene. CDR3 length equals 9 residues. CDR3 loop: CASIGEQYF. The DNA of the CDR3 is TGTGCCAGCATCGGCGAGCAGTACTTC.

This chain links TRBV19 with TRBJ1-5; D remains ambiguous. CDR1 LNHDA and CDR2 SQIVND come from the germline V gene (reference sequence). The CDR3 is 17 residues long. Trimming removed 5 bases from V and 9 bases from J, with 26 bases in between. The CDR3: CASSPEWRPPRLWPQHF. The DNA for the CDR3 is TGTGCCAGTAGTCCCGAGTGGAGGCCCCCCAGGTTATGGCCCCAGCATTTT. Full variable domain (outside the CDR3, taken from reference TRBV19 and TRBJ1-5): DGGITQSPKYLFRKEGQNVTLSCEQNLNHDAMYWYRQDPGQGLRLIYYSQIVNDFQKGDIAEGYSVSREKKESFPLTVTSAQKNPTAFYLCASSPEWRPPRLWPQHFGDGTRLSIL.